The sequence of this T cell receptor beta chain was determined in a study of a mutant IDH1 vaccine in newly diagnosed glioma. As for the study in general: Mean patient age was roughly 43 years; 62.5% were male and roughly 38% female.

There are 16 residues in the CDR3. Germline CDR1 reads GTSNPN; CDR2 reads SVGIG (reference sequence). Trimming pared 0 bases from V and 2 bases from J, leaving 17 bases between. The assay was immunoSEQ multiplex PCR, and TCRdb's table has in-frame clones only and misses some. The sample consists of fewer than 40,000 clones, 84% of them appearing once. Noted time point: week 47, end of study. One vaccine dose held 300 ug of mutant IDH1 20-mer peptide and came with topical imiquimod. Regarding this clone: Its matching antigen is unknown.

This receptor was obtained from a man aged 30 to 45 with glioma. Sequences were derived from PBMCs, sampled from a glioma patient whose treatment included an IDH1 peptide vaccine. The chain carries TRBV30 and TRBJ2-7; a weak D match, TRBD1 (6 bases). The CDR3 is CAWSVLAGQHTYEQYF. CDR3 nucleotide sequence: TGTGCCTGGAGTGTCCTCGCCGGACAGCATACCTACGAGCAGTACTTC.